The 5 T cell receptor beta chains reported below all come from one sample, sequenced in a study of blood T cell repertoires in COVID-19. Profiling relied on immunoSEQ multiplex PCR, and the TCRdb table lists in-frame clones only, not all of them. The sample yields roughly 230,000 clones, roughly 85% seen once. What was sequenced was PBMCs or T cells enriched from blood (not recorded which). The receptors here all came from a woman aged 45-65 years who had been exposed to COVID-19.

The J gene is TRBJ2-2, the V gene TRBV18; D may be TRBD1 (6 bases). The CDR3 contains 13 residues. V was pared by 8 bases and J by 6 bases, with 13 bases between. In germline, CDR1 is KGHSH, CDR2 LQKENI. The CDR3 coding sequence is TGTGCCAGCCTGTCCAGGGGCCCCGGGGAGCTGTTTTTT. Protein: CASLSRGPGELFF.

This clone appeared once. The J gene is TRBJ1-1, the V gene TRBV3-1 (or the pseudogene TRBV3-2); D possibly corresponds to TRBD1 (6 bases). Germline V CDR1 and CDR2: LGHDT, YNNKEL (reference sequence). This CDR3 comprises 17 residues. The V end was cut by 1 base, the J end by 2 bases, with 17 bases between. CDR3 in amino acids: CASSQAFGTRLNTEAFF. CDR3 DNA: TGTGCCAGCAGCCAAGCCTTCGGGACAAGACTAAACACTGAAGCTTTCTTT.

The chain employs TRBV11-2 and TRBJ2-5; 9 bases fit TRBD2. CDR3 length: 16 amino acids. CDR1 and CDR2 (germline): SGHAT, FQNNGV. Trimming took 1 base from V and 5 from J; bases not matched to a gene: 8. The CDR3 nucleotides read TGTGCCAGCAGCTTAGTGGGCGGGGGGGCCGTTGAGACCCAGTACTTC. Encoded protein: CASSLVGGGAVETQYF.

This clone was found a few times. The rearrangement links TRBV27 to TRBJ1-2, with 9 bases lining up with TRBD1. The germline CDR1 and CDR2 sequences are MNHEY and SMNVEV (reference sequence). J lost 8 bases, V lost 4 bases, and 5 bases had no gene match. The CDR3 consists of 13 residues. This CDR3 is CASSSGDRVGYTF. The CDR3 DNA sequence: TGTGCCAGCAGTTCAGGGGACAGGGTAGGCTACACCTTC.

This chain links TRBV6-5 with TRBJ1-5; D is undetermined. Germline CDR1 MNHEY, CDR2 SVGAGI. CDR3 length: 13 amino acids. The ends were cut back, 7 bases at V and 6 bases at J, with 13 bases in the middle. The CDR3 reads CASKYSLSQPQHF. The CDR3 DNA reads TGTGCCAGCAAATACAGCTTGAGTCAGCCCCAGCATTTT.